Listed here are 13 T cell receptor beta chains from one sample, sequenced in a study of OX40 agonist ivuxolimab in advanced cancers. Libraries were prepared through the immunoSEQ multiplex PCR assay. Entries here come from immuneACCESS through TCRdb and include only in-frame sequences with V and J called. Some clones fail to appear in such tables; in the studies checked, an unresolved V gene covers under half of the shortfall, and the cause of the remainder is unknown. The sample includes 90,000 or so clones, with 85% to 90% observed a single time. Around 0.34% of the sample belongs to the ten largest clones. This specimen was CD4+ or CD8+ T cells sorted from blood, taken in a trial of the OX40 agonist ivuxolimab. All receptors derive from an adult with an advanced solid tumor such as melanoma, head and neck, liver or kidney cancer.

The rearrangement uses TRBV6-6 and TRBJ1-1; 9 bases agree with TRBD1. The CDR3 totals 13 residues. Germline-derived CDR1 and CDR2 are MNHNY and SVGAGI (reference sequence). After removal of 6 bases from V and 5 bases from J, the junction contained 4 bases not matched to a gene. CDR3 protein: CASSLGQGTEAFF. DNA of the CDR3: TGTGCCAGCAGCCTGGGACAGGGAACTGAAGCTTTCTTT.

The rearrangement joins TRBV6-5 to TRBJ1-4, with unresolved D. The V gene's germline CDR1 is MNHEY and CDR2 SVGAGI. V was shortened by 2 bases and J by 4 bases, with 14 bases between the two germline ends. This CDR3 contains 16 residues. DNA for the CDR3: TGTGCCAGCAGTTACCTTCGGCGGGAGATTAATGAAAAACTGTTTTTT. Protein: CASSYLRREINEKLFF.

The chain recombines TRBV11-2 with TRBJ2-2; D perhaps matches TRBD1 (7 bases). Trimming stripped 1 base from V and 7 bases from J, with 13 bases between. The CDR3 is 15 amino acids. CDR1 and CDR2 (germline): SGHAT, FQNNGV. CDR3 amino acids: CASSLGRDSRGELFF. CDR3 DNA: TGTGCCAGCAGCTTAGGGAGGGACAGCCGCGGGGAGCTGTTTTTT.

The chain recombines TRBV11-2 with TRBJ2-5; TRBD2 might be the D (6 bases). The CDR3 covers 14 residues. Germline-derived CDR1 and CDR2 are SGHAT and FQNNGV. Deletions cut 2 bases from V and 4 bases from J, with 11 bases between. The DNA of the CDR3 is TGTGCCAGCAGCTTATACGAGGGAGGAGAGACCCAGTACTTC. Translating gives CASSLYEGGETQYF.

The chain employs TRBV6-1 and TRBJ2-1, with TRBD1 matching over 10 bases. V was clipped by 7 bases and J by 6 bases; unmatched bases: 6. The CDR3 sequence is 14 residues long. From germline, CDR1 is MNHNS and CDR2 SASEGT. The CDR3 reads CASMRDRGGNEQFF. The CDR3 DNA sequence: TGTGCCAGCATGAGGGACAGGGGCGGCAATGAGCAGTTCTTC.

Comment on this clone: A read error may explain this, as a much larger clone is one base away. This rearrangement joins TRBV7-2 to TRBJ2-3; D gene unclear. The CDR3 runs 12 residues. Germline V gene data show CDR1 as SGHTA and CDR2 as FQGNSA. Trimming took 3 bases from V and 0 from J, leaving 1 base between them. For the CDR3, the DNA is TGTGCCAGCAGCTTTAGCACAGATACGCAGTATTTT. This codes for CASSFSTDTQYF.

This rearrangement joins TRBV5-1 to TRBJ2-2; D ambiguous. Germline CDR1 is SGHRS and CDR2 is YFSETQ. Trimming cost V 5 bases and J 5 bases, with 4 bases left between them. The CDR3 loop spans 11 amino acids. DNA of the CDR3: TGCGCCAGCAGGGGAACCGGGGAGCTGTTTTTT. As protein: CASRGTGELFF.

The CDR3 DNA reads TGCGCCAGCAGCTTGGCCACAGGGGGAGCGAACACCGGGGAGCTGTTTTTT. This gives the protein CASSLATGGANTGELFF. The rearrangement uses TRBV5-1 and TRBJ2-2, with 8 bases that match TRBD1. The J segment lost 0 bases and the V segment lost 0 bases, leaving 4 bases of the junction unmatched. The germline CDR1 and CDR2 sequences are SGHRS and YFSETQ. The CDR3 length is 17 residues.

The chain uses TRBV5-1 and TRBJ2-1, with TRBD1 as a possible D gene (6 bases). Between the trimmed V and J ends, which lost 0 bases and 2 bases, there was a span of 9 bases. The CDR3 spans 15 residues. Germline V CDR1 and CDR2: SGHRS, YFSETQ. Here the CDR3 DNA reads TGCGCCAGCAGCTTGGGACAGGCCCCCTACAATGAGCAGTTCTTC. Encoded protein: CASSLGQAPYNEQFF.

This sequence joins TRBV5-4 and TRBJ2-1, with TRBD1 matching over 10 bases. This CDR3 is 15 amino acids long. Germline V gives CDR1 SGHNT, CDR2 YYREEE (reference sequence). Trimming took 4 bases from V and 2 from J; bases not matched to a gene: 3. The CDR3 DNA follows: TGTGCCAGCAGCGTCGGACAGGGGGCCTACAATGAGCAGTTCTTC. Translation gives CASSVGQGAYNEQFF. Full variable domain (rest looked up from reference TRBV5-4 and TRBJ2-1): ETGVTQSPTHLIKTRGQQVTLRCSSQSGHNTVSWYQQALGQGPQFIFQYYREEENGRGNFPPRFSGLQFPNYSSELNVNALELDDSALYLCASSVGQGAYNEQFFGPGTRLTVL.

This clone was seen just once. Written as DNA, the CDR3 is TGTGCCAGCTCACCTATACAGGGGGACTCCTACGAGCAGTACTTC. Translation: CASSPIQGDSYEQYF. The chain has TRBV18 and TRBJ2-7; 8 bases map to TRBD1. Germline values: CDR1 KGHSH, CDR2 LQKENI. The J segment lost 0 bases and the V segment lost 3 bases, leaving 4 bases of the junction unmatched. The CDR3 runs 15 residues.

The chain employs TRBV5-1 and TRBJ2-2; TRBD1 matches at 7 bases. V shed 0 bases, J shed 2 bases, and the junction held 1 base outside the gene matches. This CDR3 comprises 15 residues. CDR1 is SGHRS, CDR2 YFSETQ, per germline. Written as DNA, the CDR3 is TGCGCCAGCAGCTTGGGAGGGGGCAACACCGGGGAGCTGTTTTTT. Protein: CASSLGGGNTGELFF. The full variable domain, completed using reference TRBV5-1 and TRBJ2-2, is KAGVTQTPRYLIKTRGQQVTLSCSPISGHRSVSWYQQTPGQGLQFLFEYFSETQRNKGNFPGRFSGRQFSNSRSEMNVSTLELGDSALYLCASSLGGGNTGELFFGEGSRLTVL.

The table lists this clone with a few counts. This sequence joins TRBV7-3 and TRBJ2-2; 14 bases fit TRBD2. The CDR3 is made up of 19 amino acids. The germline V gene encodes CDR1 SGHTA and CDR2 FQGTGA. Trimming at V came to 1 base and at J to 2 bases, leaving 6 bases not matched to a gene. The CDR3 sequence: CASSLRAGLAGDNTGELFF. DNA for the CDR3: TGTGCCAGCAGCTTAAGGGCGGGACTAGCGGGGGATAACACCGGGGAGCTGTTTTTT.